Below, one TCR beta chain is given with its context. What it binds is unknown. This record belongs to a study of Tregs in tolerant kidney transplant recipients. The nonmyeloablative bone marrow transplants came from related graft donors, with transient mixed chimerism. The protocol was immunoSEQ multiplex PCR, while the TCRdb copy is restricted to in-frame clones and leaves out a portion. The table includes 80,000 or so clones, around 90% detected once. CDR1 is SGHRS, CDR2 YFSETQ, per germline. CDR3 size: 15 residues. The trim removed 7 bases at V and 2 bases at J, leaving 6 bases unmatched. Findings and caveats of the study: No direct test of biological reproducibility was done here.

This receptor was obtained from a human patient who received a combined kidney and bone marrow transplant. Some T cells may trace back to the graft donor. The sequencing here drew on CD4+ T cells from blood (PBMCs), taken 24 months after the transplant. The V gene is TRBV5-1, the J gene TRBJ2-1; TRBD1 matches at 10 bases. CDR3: CASGGGTGAYNEQFF. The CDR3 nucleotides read TGCGCCAGCGGGGGAGGGACAGGGGCCTACAATGAGCAGTTCTTC.